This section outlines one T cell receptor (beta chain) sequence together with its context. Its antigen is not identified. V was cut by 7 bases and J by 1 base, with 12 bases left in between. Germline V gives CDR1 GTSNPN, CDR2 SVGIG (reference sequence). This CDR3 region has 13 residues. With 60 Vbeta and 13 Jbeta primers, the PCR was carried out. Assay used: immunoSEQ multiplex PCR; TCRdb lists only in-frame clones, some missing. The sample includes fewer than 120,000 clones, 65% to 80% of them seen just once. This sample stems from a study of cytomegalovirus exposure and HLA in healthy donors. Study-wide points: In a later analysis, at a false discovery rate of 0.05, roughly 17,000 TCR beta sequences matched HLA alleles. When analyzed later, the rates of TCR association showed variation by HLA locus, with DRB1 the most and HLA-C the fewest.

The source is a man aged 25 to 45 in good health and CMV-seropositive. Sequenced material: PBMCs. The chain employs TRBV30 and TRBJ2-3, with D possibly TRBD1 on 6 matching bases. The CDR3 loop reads CAFRGWGTDTQYF. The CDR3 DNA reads TGTGCCTTCAGGGGATGGGGCACAGATACGCAGTATTTT.